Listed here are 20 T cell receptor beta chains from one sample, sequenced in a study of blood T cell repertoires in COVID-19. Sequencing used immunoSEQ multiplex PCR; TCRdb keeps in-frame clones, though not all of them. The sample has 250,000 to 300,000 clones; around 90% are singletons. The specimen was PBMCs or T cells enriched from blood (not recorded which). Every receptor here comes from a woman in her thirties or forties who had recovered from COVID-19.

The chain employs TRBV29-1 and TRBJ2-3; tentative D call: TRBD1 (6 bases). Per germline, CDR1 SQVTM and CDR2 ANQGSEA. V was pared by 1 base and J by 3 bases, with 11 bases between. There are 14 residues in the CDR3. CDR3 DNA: TGCAGCGTTGAAGCGGTCCAGGGGACAGATACGCAGTATTTT. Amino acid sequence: CSVEAVQGTDTQYF.

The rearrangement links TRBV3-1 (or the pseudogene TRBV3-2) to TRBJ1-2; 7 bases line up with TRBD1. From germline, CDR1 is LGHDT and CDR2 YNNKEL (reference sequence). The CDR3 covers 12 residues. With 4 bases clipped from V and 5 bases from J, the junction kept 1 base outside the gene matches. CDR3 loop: CASSRQGYGYTF. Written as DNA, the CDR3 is TGTGCCAGCAGCCGACAGGGATATGGCTACACCTTC.

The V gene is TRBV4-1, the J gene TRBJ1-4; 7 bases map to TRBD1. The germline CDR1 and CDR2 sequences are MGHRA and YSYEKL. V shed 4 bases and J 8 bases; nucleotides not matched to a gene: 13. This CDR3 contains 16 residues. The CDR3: CASSLSPTGSLEKLFF. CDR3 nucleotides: TGCGCCAGCAGCCTCTCACCGACAGGGAGCCTGGAAAAACTGTTTTTT.

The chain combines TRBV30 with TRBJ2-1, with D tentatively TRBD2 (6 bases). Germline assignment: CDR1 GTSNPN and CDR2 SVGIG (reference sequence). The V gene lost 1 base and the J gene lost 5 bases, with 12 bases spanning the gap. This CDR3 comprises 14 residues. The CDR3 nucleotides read TGTGCCTGGAGTGAGCCGGTAGCGGACAATGAGCAGTTCTTC. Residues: CAWSEPVADNEQFF.

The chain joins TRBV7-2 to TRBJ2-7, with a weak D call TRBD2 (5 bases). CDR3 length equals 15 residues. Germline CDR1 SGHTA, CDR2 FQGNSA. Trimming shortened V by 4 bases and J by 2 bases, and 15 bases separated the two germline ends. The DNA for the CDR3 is TGTGCCAGCAGCTCGGAGAGCGGAGTAACCTACGAGCAGTACTTC. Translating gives CASSSESGVTYEQYF. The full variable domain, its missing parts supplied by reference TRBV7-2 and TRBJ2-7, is GAGVSQSPSNKVTEKGKDVELRCDPISGHTALYWYRQSLGQGLEFLIYFQGNSAPDKSGLPSDRFSAERTGGSVSTLTIQRTQQEDSAVYLCASSSESGVTYEQYFGPGTRLTVT.

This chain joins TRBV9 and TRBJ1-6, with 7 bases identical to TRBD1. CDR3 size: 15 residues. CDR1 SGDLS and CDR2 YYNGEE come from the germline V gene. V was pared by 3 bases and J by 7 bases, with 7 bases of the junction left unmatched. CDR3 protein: CASSEAGTENSPLHF. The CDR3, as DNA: TGTGCCAGCAGCGAAGCCGGGACAGAGAATTCACCCCTCCACTTT.

Here the CDR3 DNA reads TGTGCCAGCCATTATGGGGACAGTCTGGTAACTGAAGCTTTCTTT. Its translation: CASHYGDSLVTEAFF. The chain joins TRBV2 to TRBJ1-1; 7 bases match TRBD1. Germline CDR1 SNHLY, CDR2 FYNNEI. The junction had 14 bases not matched to a gene; V was cut back by 8 bases and J by 5 bases. The CDR3 is 15 residues long.

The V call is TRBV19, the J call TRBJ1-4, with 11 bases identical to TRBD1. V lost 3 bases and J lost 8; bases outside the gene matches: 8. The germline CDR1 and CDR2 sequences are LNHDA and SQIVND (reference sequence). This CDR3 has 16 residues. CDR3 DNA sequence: TGTGCCAGTAGTATCTGGACAGGGGGCGAATACGAAAAACTGTTTTTT. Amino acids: CASSIWTGGEYEKLFF.

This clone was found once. This chain's CDR3 is CSVLDRGRNQPQHF. As DNA, the CDR3 is TGCAGCGTCCTGGACAGGGGGCGAAATCAGCCCCAGCATTTT. This chain uses TRBV29-1 with TRBJ1-5; 11 positions agree with TRBD1. The CDR3 covers 14 residues. CDR1 is SQVTM and CDR2 is ANQGSEA in the germline V gene. J lost 4 bases, V lost 6 bases, and 5 bases had no gene match.

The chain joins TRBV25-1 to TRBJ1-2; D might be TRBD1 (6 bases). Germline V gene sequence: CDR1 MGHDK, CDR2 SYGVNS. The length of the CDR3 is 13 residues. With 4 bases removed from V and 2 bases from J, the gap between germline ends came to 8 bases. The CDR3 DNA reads TGTGCCAGCAGTGTGGGACAAAACTATGGCTACACCTTC. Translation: CASSVGQNYGYTF.

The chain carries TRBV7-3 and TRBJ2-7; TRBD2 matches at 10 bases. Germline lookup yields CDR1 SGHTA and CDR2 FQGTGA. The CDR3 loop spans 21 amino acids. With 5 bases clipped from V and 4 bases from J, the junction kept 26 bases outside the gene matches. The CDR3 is CASSLWDISKLCASGRYEQYF. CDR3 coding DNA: TGTGCCAGCAGCCTCTGGGACATCTCAAAGTTATGCGCTAGCGGGAGATACGAGCAGTACTTC.

The CDR3 DNA sequence: TGTGCCAGCAGGCGGGACAGGGGTTATGGCTACACCTTC. The encoded protein is CASRRDRGYGYTF. The chain has TRBV2 and TRBJ1-2; TRBD1 agrees at 10 bases. V shed 6 bases, J shed 5 bases, and the junction held 3 bases outside the gene matches. CDR3 length: 13 residues. Germline V gene lookup returns CDR1 SNHLY and CDR2 FYNNEI.

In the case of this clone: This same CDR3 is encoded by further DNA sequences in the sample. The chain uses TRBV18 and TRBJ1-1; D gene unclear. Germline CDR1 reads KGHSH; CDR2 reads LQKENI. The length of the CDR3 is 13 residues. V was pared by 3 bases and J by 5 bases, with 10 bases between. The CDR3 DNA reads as TGTGCCAGCTCACCGGCCGGAGATACTGAAGCTTTCTTT. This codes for CASSPAGDTEAFF.

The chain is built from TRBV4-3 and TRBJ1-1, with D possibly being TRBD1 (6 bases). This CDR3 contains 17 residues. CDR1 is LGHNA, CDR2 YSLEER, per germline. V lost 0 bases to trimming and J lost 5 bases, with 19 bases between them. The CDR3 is CASSQEWAGELATEAFF. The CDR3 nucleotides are TGCGCCAGCAGCCAAGAGTGGGCAGGGGAACTCGCGACTGAAGCTTTCTTT.

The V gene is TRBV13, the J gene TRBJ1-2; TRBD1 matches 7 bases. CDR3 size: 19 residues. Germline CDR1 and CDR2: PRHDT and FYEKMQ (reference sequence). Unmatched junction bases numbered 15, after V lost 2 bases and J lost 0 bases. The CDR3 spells CASSLFAQAGTASNYGYTF. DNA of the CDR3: TGTGCCAGCAGCTTATTTGCGCAGGCGGGGACAGCCTCTAACTATGGCTACACCTTC. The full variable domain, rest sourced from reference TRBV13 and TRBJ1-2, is AAGVIQSPRHLIKEKRETATLKCYPIPRHDTVYWYQQGPGQDPQFLISFYEKMQSDKGSIPDRFSAQQFSDYHSELNMSSLELGDSALYFCASSLFAQAGTASNYGYTFGSGTRLTVV.

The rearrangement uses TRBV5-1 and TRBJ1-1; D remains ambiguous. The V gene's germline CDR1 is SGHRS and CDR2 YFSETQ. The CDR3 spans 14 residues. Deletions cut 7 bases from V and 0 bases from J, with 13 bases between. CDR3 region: CASARTSVNTEAFF. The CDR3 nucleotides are TGCGCCAGCGCCCGAACCAGCGTGAACACTGAAGCTTTCTTT.

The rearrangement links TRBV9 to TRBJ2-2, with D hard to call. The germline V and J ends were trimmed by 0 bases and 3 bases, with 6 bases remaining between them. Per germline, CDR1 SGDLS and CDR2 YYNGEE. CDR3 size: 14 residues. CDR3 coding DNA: TGTGCCAGCAGCGTAGTACCAGACACCGGGGAGCTGTTTTTT. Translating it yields CASSVVPDTGELFF.

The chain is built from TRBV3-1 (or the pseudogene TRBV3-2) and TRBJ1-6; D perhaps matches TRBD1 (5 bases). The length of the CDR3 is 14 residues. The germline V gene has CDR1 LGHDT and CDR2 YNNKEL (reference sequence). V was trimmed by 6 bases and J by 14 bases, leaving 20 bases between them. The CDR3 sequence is CASSPSWGGQTLHF. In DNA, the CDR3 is TGTGCCAGCAGTCCCTCATGGGGCGGCCAAACCCTCCACTTT.

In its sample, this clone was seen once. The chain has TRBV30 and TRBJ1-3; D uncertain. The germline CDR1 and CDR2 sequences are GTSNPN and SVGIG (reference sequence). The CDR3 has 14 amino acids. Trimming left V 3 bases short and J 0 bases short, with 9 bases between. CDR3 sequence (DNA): TGTGCCTGGAGAGCGTCAGCCTCTGGAAACACCATATATTTT. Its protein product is CAWRASASGNTIYF.

The CDR3 DNA follows: TGTGCCAGCAGCGTATTGGGCGATCAGCCCCAGCATTTT. It encodes CASSVLGDQPQHF. J is TRBJ1-5 and V is TRBV9; no firm D call. The CDR3 sequence is 13 residues long. The V gene's germline CDR1 is SGDLS and CDR2 YYNGEE. Between the trimmed V and J ends, which lost 1 base and 5 bases, there was a span of 7 bases.